This entry lists 26 T cell receptor beta chains sequenced from one sample in a study of beta chain features in type 1 diabetes. Expressed TCRB transcripts got sequenced, as all isolated RNA was reverse transcribed. Generated by immunoSEQ multiplex PCR, the TCRdb table keeps only in-frame clones and is missing some. The table has about half a million clones, more than 9.5% seen once. What was sequenced was naive CD4+ T cells from blood. Every receptor here comes from a woman between 18 and 29 years old in good health.

This clone was detected a few times. The V and J genes are TRBV2 and TRBJ1-2; D remains ambiguous. Trimming removed 3 bases at V and 4 bases at J, with 6 bases between. The CDR3 has 12 amino acids. The V gene's germline CDR1 is SNHLY and CDR2 FYNNEI. CDR3: CASSDDFYGYTF. The CDR3 nucleotides are TGTGCCAGCAGTGATGACTTCTATGGCTACACCTTC.

V is TRBV7-9 and J is TRBJ1-5, with D possibly being TRBD1 (5 bases). V was clipped by 5 bases and J by 3 bases, with 17 bases between them. Per germline, CDR1 SEHNR and CDR2 FQNEAQ (reference sequence). This CDR3 has 16 residues. In nucleotides, the CDR3 is TGTGCCAGCAGCCCGGCGGGGGGGACGCTCAATCAGCCCCAGCATTTT. Protein product: CASSPAGGTLNQPQHF.

This clone was counted a few times. The chain joins TRBV6-5 to TRBJ1-2; 7 bases agree with TRBD1. From germline, CDR1 is MNHEY and CDR2 SVGAGI. The CDR3 runs 12 residues. The J segment lost 4 bases and the V segment lost 9 bases, leaving 5 bases of the junction unmatched. CDR3 DNA: TGTGCCAGTACCGACAGGGTCTATGGCTACACCTTC. Protein sequence: CASTDRVYGYTF.

The chain uses TRBV10-3 and TRBJ2-1; D remains ambiguous. CDR3 length: 11 amino acids. V lost 8 bases and J lost 4, with 6 bases in between. CDR1 and CDR2 from the germline V gene are ENHRY and SYGVKD. The CDR3 loop is CAIGLYNEQFF. CDR3 bases: TGTGCCATCGGCCTTTACAATGAGCAGTTCTTC.

The sample holds a few counts of this clone. The chain combines TRBV4-2 with TRBJ2-7; D uncertain. The CDR3 spans 12 residues. V was shortened by 4 bases and J by 7 bases, with 11 bases between the two germline ends. Germline V lookup: CDR1 LGHNA, CDR2 YNFKEQ. The CDR3 protein is CASSPYGAEQYF. DNA of the CDR3: TGTGCCAGCAGCCCCTACGGTGCGGAGCAGTACTTC.

J is TRBJ2-2 and V is TRBV6-1, with a possible D match to TRBD2 (6 bases). Deletions cut 8 bases from V and 1 base from J, with 11 bases between. The CDR3 is 14 amino acids. Germline V gene sequence: CDR1 MNHNS, CDR2 SASEGT. The CDR3 coding sequence is TGTGCCAGCCGTGGCGGGATGAACACCGGGGAGCTGTTTTTT. Its translation is CASRGGMNTGELFF.

This clone was picked up a small number of times. The sample has other DNA sequences that encode this CDR3 too. The chain carries TRBV7-2 and TRBJ2-2, with TRBD1 matching over 7 bases. Per germline, CDR1 SGHTA and CDR2 FQGNSA. The CDR3 consists of 16 residues. With V trimmed by 3 bases and J by 0 bases, 4 bases remained unmatched. The DNA for the CDR3 is TGTGCCAGCAGCTTGACCGGGACAGCGAACACCGGGGAGCTGTTTTTT. Translation gives CASSLTGTANTGELFF. Full variable domain (remainder filled in from reference TRBV7-2 and TRBJ2-2): GAGVSQSPSNKVTEKGKDVELRCDPISGHTALYWYRQSLGQGLEFLIYFQGNSAPDKSGLPSDRFSAERTGGSVSTLTIQRTQQEDSAVYLCASSLTGTANTGELFFGEGSRLTVL.

This clone was counted a few times. The rearrangement joins TRBV5-1 to TRBJ2-7; D could derive from TRBD1 or TRBD2 (5 bases each). V lost 0 bases to trimming and J lost 3 bases, with 10 bases between them. The CDR3 extends over 14 amino acids. Germline V gene lookup returns CDR1 SGHRS and CDR2 YFSETQ. The CDR3 loop reads CASSLAGDGYEQYF. The CDR3 nucleotides are TGCGCCAGCAGCTTGGCCGGGGACGGCTACGAGCAGTACTTC.

The chain carries TRBV7-9 and TRBJ2-7; D is unresolved. Germline values: CDR1 SEHNR, CDR2 FQNEAQ (reference sequence). The CDR3 has 13 amino acids. Trimming pared 3 bases from V and 2 bases from J, leaving 8 bases between. Written as DNA, the CDR3 is TGTGCCAGCAGCTTGGACCCAACCTACGAGCAGTACTTC. Translated: CASSLDPTYEQYF.

This clone was detected only a few times. V gene TRBV15 combines with J gene TRBJ2-4; D is ambiguous. Trimming left V 9 bases short and J 0 bases short, with 9 bases between. There are 13 residues in the CDR3. Per germline, CDR1 LNHNV and CDR2 YYDKDF (reference sequence). The CDR3 region has the DNA TGTGCCACTCTAGGTTTAGCCAAAAACATTCAGTACTTC. Its protein product is CATLGLAKNIQYF.

The V and J genes are TRBV5-4 and TRBJ1-2; 8 nucleotides align to TRBD1. Germline V gene lookup returns CDR1 SGHNT and CDR2 YYREEE (reference sequence). The CDR3 consists of 13 residues. The J segment lost 1 base and the V segment lost 4 bases, leaving 0 bases of the junction unmatched. The CDR3: CASSDRGNYGYTF. As DNA, the CDR3 is TGTGCCAGCAGCGACAGGGGTAACTATGGCTACACCTTC.

This clone was picked up a small number of times. J is TRBJ2-5 and V is TRBV25-1, with TRBD2 as a possible D gene (5 bases). Germline V lookup: CDR1 MGHDK, CDR2 SYGVNS. The ends were cut back, 1 base at V and 12 bases at J, with 9 bases in the middle. The CDR3 has 11 amino acids. The CDR3 is CASSEWEREYF. CDR3 sequence (DNA): TGTGCCAGCAGTGAATGGGAGAGGGAGTACTTC.

This clone was counted only a few times. This chain links TRBV5-4 with TRBJ2-2; no firm D call. Germline V lookup: CDR1 SGHNT, CDR2 YYREEE (reference sequence). CDR3 length: 13 amino acids. V was shortened by 2 bases and J by 1 base, with 3 bases between the two germline ends. CDR3 nucleotide sequence: TGTGCCAGCAGCTTCTTGAACACCGGGGAGCTGTTTTTT. It is translated as CASSFLNTGELFF.

V is TRBV28 and J is TRBJ1-2; no reliable D call. V dropped 8 bases and J dropped 8 bases, with 21 bases sitting between them. CDR1 is MDHEN, CDR2 SYDVKM, per germline. This CDR3 has 14 residues. CDR3: CASGLRSPLGGYTF. The CDR3 coding sequence is TGTGCCAGCGGCCTTCGGAGCCCCCTGGGGGGCTACACCTTC.

This clone appeared a few times. The V call is TRBV5-1, the J call TRBJ2-7; TRBD1 might be the D (5 bases). The germline gives CDR1 SGHRS, CDR2 YFSETQ. The CDR3 is made up of 14 amino acids. The germline V and J ends were trimmed by 4 bases and 6 bases, with 17 bases remaining between them. The CDR3 DNA reads as TGCGCCAGCAGCCCACAGGATCTGTGGGGCGAGCAGTACGTC. It specifies CASSPQDLWGEQYV.

This clone turned up a few times. The chain combines TRBV7-2 with TRBJ2-4; 9 nucleotides agree with TRBD1. The junction had 3 bases not matched to a gene; V was cut back by 1 base and J by 5 bases. Germline assignment: CDR1 SGHTA and CDR2 FQGNSA. This CDR3 has 15 amino acids. CDR3 in amino acids: CASSLGGQGENIQYF. The CDR3 coding sequence is TGTGCCAGCAGCTTAGGGGGACAGGGTGAAAACATTCAGTACTTC. The full variable domain, with the rest looked up from reference TRBV7-2 and TRBJ2-4, is GAGVSQSPSNKVTEKGKDVELRCDPISGHTALYWYRQSLGQGLEFLIYFQGNSAPDKSGLPSDRFSAERTGGSVSTLTIQRTQQEDSAVYLCASSLGGQGENIQYFGAGTRLSVL.

This clone was recorded a few times. This chain uses TRBV29-1 with TRBJ1-1; D is ambiguous. V shed 4 bases and J shed 0 bases, with 15 bases lying between them. Germline CDR1 reads SQVTM; CDR2 reads ANQGSEA. The CDR3 consists of 15 residues. The CDR3 loop reads CSVVLRQNMNTEAFF. CDR3 in DNA: TGCAGCGTTGTTCTCAGGCAAAACATGAACACTGAAGCTTTCTTT.

The chain recombines TRBV6-5 with TRBJ2-7, with D unresolved. Germline CDR1 and CDR2: MNHEY and SVGAGI. CDR3 size: 12 residues. Trimming cost V 5 bases and J 6 bases, with 11 bases left between them. CDR3 sequence: CASSTSEREQYF. The CDR3 coding sequence is TGTGCCAGCAGTACCTCTGAGCGCGAGCAGTACTTC.

J is TRBJ1-5 and V is TRBV15; D remains unclear. The ends were cut back, 6 bases at V and 7 bases at J, with 13 bases in the middle. The CDR3 consists of 13 residues. The germline V gene encodes CDR1 LNHNV and CDR2 YYDKDF (reference sequence). DNA of the CDR3: TGTGCCACCAGGAGGGCGGGAGGACAGCCCCAGCATTTT. It yields the protein CATRRAGGQPQHF.

This clone was picked up a small number of times. The chain employs TRBV7-2 and TRBJ2-1; D unresolved. Germline assignment: CDR1 SGHTA and CDR2 FQGNSA. The CDR3 is 13 residues long. V was trimmed by 6 bases and J by 8 bases, leaving 14 bases between them. Here the CDR3 DNA reads TGTGCCAGCAGTTCCCTTGGTTTGGATGAGCAGTTCTTC. This gives the protein CASSSLGLDEQFF.

The rearrangement joins TRBV9 to TRBJ2-3, with 9 bases lining up with TRBD1. J lost 4 bases, V lost 3 bases, and 3 bases had no gene match. Germline CDR1 SGDLS, CDR2 YYNGEE. The CDR3 is made up of 14 amino acids. Here the CDR3 reads CASSGRDRADTQYF. As DNA, the CDR3 is TGTGCCAGCAGCGGCCGGGACAGGGCAGATACGCAGTATTTT. The full variable domain, in which reference TRBV9 and TRBJ2-3 provide the parts outside the CDR3, is DSGVTQTPKHLITATGQRVTLRCSPRSGDLSVYWYQQSLDQGLQFLIQYYNGEERAKGNILERFSAQQFPDLHSELNLSSLELGDSALYFCASSGRDRADTQYFGPGTRLTVL.

This clone turned up a few times. The chain joins TRBV18 to TRBJ2-7; D is unclear. V was cut by 6 bases and J by 0 bases, with 9 bases left in between. This CDR3 contains 13 residues. Looked up from germline, CDR1 is KGHSH and CDR2 is LQKENI. This CDR3 is CASSLRSSYEQYF. CDR3 coding DNA: TGTGCCAGCTCTTTGAGGAGCTCCTACGAGCAGTACTTC. The full variable domain, completed using reference TRBV18 and TRBJ2-7, is NAGVMQNPRHLVRRRGQEARLRCSPMKGHSHVYWYRQLPEEGLKFMVYLQKENIIDESGMPKERFSAEFPKEGPSILRIQQVVRGDSAAYFCASSLRSSYEQYFGPGTRLTVT.

This chain joins TRBV28 and TRBJ2-1, with 9 bases fitting TRBD1. V was clipped by 5 bases and J by 1 base; unmatched bases: 3. The germline V gene has CDR1 MDHEN and CDR2 SYDVKM. This CDR3 is 15 amino acids long. CDR3 DNA: TGTGCCAGCAGTAAGACAGGGGGTTCCTACAATGAGCAGTTCTTC. This translates into CASSKTGGSYNEQFF.

This clone has a handful of counts. The CDR3 protein is CASETGFNEQFF. The CDR3 DNA reads TGTGCCAGCGAAACGGGGTTCAATGAGCAGTTCTTC. This chain connects TRBV6-6 to TRBJ2-1; D might be TRBD2 (5 bases). Germline V CDR1 and CDR2: MNHNY, SVGAGI (reference sequence). V dropped 8 bases and J dropped 6 bases, with 11 bases sitting between them. This CDR3 contains 12 residues.

This clone turned up a few times. The chain links TRBV7-9 to TRBJ2-3; D is unresolved. This CDR3 is built from 13 residues. The V gene lost 5 bases and the J gene lost 4 bases, with 10 bases spanning the gap. CDR1 is SEHNR, CDR2 FQNEAQ, per germline (reference sequence). The chain's CDR3 is CASSNEGADTQYF. CDR3 bases: TGTGCCAGCAGCAACGAAGGAGCAGATACGCAGTATTTT.

This clone came up a few times. This chain uses TRBV4-1 with TRBJ1-2; D gene uncertain. The CDR3 runs to 14 residues. V lost 1 base and J 2 bases, leaving 8 bases between the germline ends. The germline CDR1 and CDR2 sequences are MGHRA and YSYEKL. The CDR3 sequence is CASSQVEGNYGYTF. Here the CDR3 DNA reads TGCGCCAGCAGCCAAGTCGAAGGGAACTATGGCTACACCTTC.